This TCR beta chain is from a study of cytomegalovirus exposure and HLA in healthy donors. The CDR3 runs to 15 residues. Both 60 Vbeta primers and 13 Jbeta primers went into the PCR. Assay: immunoSEQ multiplex PCR; the TCRdb copy retains only in-frame clones and omits some. The data contain about 130,000 clones, approximately 74% of them singletons. Concerning this clone itself: The antigen is unknown.

Regarding the study as a whole: Association of a missense DCLRE1C variant with TCR beta V- and J-gene trimming was reported in a later analysis. A later analysis showed TCR association rates differing by HLA locus, peaking at DRB1 and lowest at HLA-C. Presence/absence comparisons presumed near-even sequencing depth among donors.

Sequenced material: PBMCs. This sequence joins TRBV21-1 and TRBJ2-7; the table assigns TRBD1, which was not confirmed against the DNA. TRBV21-1 is a known pseudogene. This receptor was obtained from a male donor in good health and CMV-seronegative. CDR3 loop: CASSKGTGGSYEQYF. The CDR3 DNA is TGTGCCAGCAGCAAAGGGACAGGTGGCTCCTACGAGCAGTACTTC.